These T cell receptor beta chains were read from a single sample in a study of T-cell memory formation after mild COVID-19. TCRdb reprocessed the 5' RACE reads with MiXCR, giving one entry per CDR3 protein. The profile shows about 150,000 distinct CDR3 sequences, roughly 31% of them singletons. The sample was PBMCs or a T cell subset sorted from them (not recorded which). These receptors were taken from an adult woman who had mild COVID-19 (a few samples of this study predate the infection). Cell type and time point are not known. Both conserved end residues are part of each CDR3.

v_call	cdr3_aa
TRBV4-1	CASSNLGVSYNEQFF
TRBV5-1	CASSRMTSGSTGTGELFF
TRBV7-7	CASSRLGLGGELFF
TRBV5-6	CASSLALASGTNEQFF
TRBV15	CASSNDYTDTQYF
TRBV12-3/TRBV12-4	CASSRGPGYTF
TRBV29-1	CSVTGTTFYEQYF
TRBV28	CASSFWVISSYNEQFF
TRBV5-1	CASSFTTSGMEDTQYF
TRBV29-1	CSVTGTYNEQFF
TRBV7-3	CASSGTTGERDTQYF
TRBV12-5	CASARAGFEQYF
TRBV6-1	CASSETGGQETQYF
TRBV5-6	CASSRLETQYF
TRBV13	CASSLGTRTDTQYF
TRBV12-3/TRBV12-4	CASSLSKGRAINIQYF
TRBV12-3/TRBV12-4	CASSYNRGRAYEQYF
TRBV7-8	CASSRRRDDNEQFF